This TCR beta chain was documented in a study of T cell repertoires in cytomegalovirus infection. Comment on this clonotype: Its matching antigen is unknown.

Each CDR3 protein gets one entry after TCRdb re-called the reads with MiXCR. The sample shows 300,000 or so distinct CDR3 sequences, roughly 25% of them seen only once. General observations from the study: The study found HLA-C-restricted CMV-specific TCR beta clonotypes dominating the ex vivo response.

V gave up 2 bases and J gave up 4 bases, with 17 bases separating them. Germline V CDR1 and CDR2: SGHVS, FQNEAQ. This CDR3 is 16 amino acids long. This TCR was recovered from a human donor in good health (CMV status not recorded). Some clones in this sample may be carry-over from other donors' samples. The material was cultured PBMCs, obtained from culture after CMV antigen stimulation. The chain carries TRBV7-8 and TRBJ1-1; D may be TRBD1 (6 bases). CDR3 DNA: TGTGCCAGCAGCTTACTATTGGGGGCCGAGGGCACTGAAGCTTTCTTT. It translates to CASSLLLGAEGTEAFF.